This T cell receptor (beta chain) was found in a study of T cell changes during pregnancy in multiple sclerosis (dated by TCRdb to 2018 to 2020). Notes on the research overall: In women with multiple sclerosis, the researchers looked at how the T cell repertoire shifted as pregnancy progressed.

Its CDR3 holds 15 amino acids, cysteine through phenylalanine. Left in the record is the CDR3 DNA by itself, 45 bases read in frame from the first base. Ends trimmed: V by 1 base, J by 0 bases; bases unmatched to a gene: 3. The germline V gene yields SGHVS for CDR1 and FQNEAQ for CDR2. Libraries were prepared through the immunoSEQ multiplex PCR assay. TCRdb took over this immuneACCESS table, retaining in-frame rearrangements with V and J assigned. Such tables are incomplete; in checked studies, under half of the missing clones stem from an unresolved V gene, and the remainder is unexplained. This sample holds 80,000 to 100,000 clones; approximately 92% were observed only once. The top ten clonotypes cover about 2.7% of the sample. As for this clone: The antigen this receptor binds is unknown. Base-call qualities are not available, and no considerably larger clone is one nucleotide away.

The sequence derives from a female donor with multiple sclerosis, enrolled in a pregnancy study. Rearrangement joined TRBV7-8 to TRBJ2-7; 7 bases in the middle match TRBD2. The material sequenced was peripheral blood, taken in the first trimester of pregnancy. DNA sequence: TGTGCCAGCAGCTTAGAGCGGGGAAGCTCCTACGAGCAGTACTTC. It codes for CASSLERGSSYEQYF.